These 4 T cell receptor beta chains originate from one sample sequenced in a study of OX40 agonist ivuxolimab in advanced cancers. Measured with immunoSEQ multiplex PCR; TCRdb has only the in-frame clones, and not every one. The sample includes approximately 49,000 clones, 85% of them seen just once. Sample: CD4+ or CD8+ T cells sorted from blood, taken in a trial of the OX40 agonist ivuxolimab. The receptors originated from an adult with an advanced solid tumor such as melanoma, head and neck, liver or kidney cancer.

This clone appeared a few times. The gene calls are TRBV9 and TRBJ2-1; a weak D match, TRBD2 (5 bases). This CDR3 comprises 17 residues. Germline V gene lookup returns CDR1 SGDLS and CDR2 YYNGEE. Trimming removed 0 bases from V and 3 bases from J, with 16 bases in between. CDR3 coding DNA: TGTGCCAGCAGCGTAGTCCCCCTAGCCCTCGGCTACAATGAGCAGTTCTTC. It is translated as CASSVVPLALGYNEQFF.

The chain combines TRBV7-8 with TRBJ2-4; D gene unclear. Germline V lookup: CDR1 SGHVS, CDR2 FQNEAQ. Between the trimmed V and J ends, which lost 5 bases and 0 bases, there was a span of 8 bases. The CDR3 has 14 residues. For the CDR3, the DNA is TGTGCCAGCAGCCCGTATGAAGCCAAAAACATTCAGTACTTC. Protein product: CASSPYEAKNIQYF.

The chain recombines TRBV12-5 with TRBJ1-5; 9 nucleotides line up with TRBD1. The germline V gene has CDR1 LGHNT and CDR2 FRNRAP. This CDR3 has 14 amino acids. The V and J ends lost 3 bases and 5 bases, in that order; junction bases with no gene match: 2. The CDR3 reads CASGLGQGYQPQHF. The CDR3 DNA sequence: TGTGCTAGTGGTTTAGGACAGGGGTATCAGCCCCAGCATTTT.

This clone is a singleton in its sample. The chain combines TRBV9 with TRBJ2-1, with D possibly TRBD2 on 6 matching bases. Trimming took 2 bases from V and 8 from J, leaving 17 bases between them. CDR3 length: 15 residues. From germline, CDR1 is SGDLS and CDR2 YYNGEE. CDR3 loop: CASSVFGTGMDEQFF. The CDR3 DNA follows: TGTGCCAGCAGCGTTTTCGGGACTGGAATGGATGAGCAGTTCTTC.